These 19 T cell receptor beta chains share one sample of origin, sequenced in a study of cytomegalovirus exposure and HLA in healthy donors. The PCR had 60 Vbeta and 13 Jbeta primers. Here immunoSEQ multiplex PCR was the method, and the copy in TCRdb shows in-frame clones only, minus some. The sample lists 160,000 or so clones; around four fifths were seen once. Sequenced: PBMCs. These receptors were collected from a woman aged 50 to 60 in good health and CMV-seronegative.

This rearrangement joins TRBV7-2 to TRBJ2-2, with no clear D. Per the germline V gene, CDR1 is SGHTA and CDR2 is FQGNSA. The CDR3 has 13 amino acids. The V gene lost 5 bases and the J gene lost 1 base, with 5 bases spanning the gap. The CDR3 is CASSLLNTGELFF. The DNA of the CDR3 is TGTGCCAGCAGCCTTCTGAACACCGGGGAGCTGTTTTTT.

In this sample, this clone turned up a few times. This chain joins TRBV15 and TRBJ1-5; a weak D match, TRBD1 (6 bases). Germline CDR1 is LNHNV and CDR2 is YYDKDF (reference sequence). The CDR3 sequence is 13 residues long. Trimming removed 8 bases at V and 3 bases at J, with 11 bases between. This CDR3 is CATLDRPNQPQHF. CDR3 sequence (DNA): TGTGCCACCCTAGACAGGCCCAATCAGCCCCAGCATTTT.

The rearrangement joins TRBV13 to TRBJ2-5, with 12 positions matching TRBD2. Trimming removed 5 bases from V and 4 bases from J; junction bases left unmatched: 5. Germline lookup yields CDR1 PRHDT and CDR2 FYEKMQ (reference sequence). The CDR3 runs 15 residues. Written as DNA, the CDR3 is TGTGCCAGCAGCCCGGCTAGCGGGAGGGGAGAGACCCAGTACTTC. Protein: CASSPASGRGETQYF.

V usage is TRBV27 and J usage is TRBJ2-5; TRBD1 matches at 10 bases. V shed 5 bases, J shed 1 base, and the junction held 7 bases outside the gene matches. This CDR3 spans 16 amino acids. In germline, CDR1 is MNHEY, CDR2 SMNVEV (reference sequence). CDR3 region: CASSPTGQGIQETQYF. The CDR3 nucleotides are TGTGCCAGCAGTCCCACGGGACAGGGGATCCAAGAGACCCAGTACTTC.

The gene calls are TRBV6-1 and TRBJ2-7; weak D call: TRBD1 (6 bases). Germline loops: CDR1 MNHNS, CDR2 SASEGT. The CDR3 consists of 11 residues. The V gene lost 8 bases and the J gene lost 4 bases, with 9 bases spanning the gap. The CDR3 protein is CASGTPYEQYF. CDR3 DNA sequence: TGTGCCAGCGGGACACCATACGAGCAGTACTTC.

V and J are TRBV7-2 and TRBJ2-2, with TRBD1 matching over 7 bases. J gave up 0 bases and V 1 base, and 2 bases lay outside the gene matches. The CDR3 length is 16 residues. The germline V gene encodes CDR1 SGHTA and CDR2 FQGNSA. The CDR3 DNA sequence: TGTGCCAGCAGCTTAGTAGGGGGCGCGAACACCGGGGAGCTGTTTTTT. Protein: CASSLVGGANTGELFF.

V usage is TRBV23-1 and J usage is TRBJ2-1; 8 bases map to TRBD2. TRBV23-1 is marked as an open reading frame, function uncertain. Trimming removed 7 bases from V and 1 base from J; junction bases left unmatched: 9. This CDR3 is built from 16 residues. The CDR3 spells CASTRGGALSYNEQFF. For the CDR3, the DNA is TGCGCCAGCACCCGGGGGGGGGCGCTATCCTACAATGAGCAGTTCTTC.

The genes are TRBV16 and TRBJ1-1; D is ambiguous. The CDR3 is made up of 11 amino acids. V lost 9 bases to trimming and J lost 2 bases, with 7 bases between them. The V gene's germline CDR1 is KGHSY and CDR2 FQNENV. CDR3 residues: CASTYNTEAFF. In DNA form, the CDR3 reads TGTGCCAGTACCTATAACACTGAAGCTTTCTTT.

CDR3 sequence (DNA): TGTGCCAGCAGCTTAGGGGCCCCCTGGACAGCTGGAAACACCATATATTTT. As protein: CASSLGAPWTAGNTIYF. J is TRBJ1-3 and V is TRBV7-9; D is possibly TRBD1 (6 bases). V lost 1 base, J lost 2 bases, and 15 bases lay in between. Germline assignment: CDR1 SEHNR and CDR2 FQNEAQ (reference sequence). The CDR3 is 17 amino acids.

The chain employs TRBV10-3 and TRBJ2-4; maybe TRBD2 (5 bases). V was pared by 3 bases and J by 8 bases, with 14 bases between. CDR1 ENHRY and CDR2 SYGVKD come from the germline V gene. The CDR3 has 14 amino acids. The CDR3 nucleotides read TGTGCCATCAGTGAAGGCCTTCAGAGGGACATTCAGTACTTC. The encoded protein is CAISEGLQRDIQYF.

This clone was counted once. The V call is TRBV9, the J call TRBJ2-1; D gene unclear. This CDR3 comprises 16 residues. Germline values: CDR1 SGDLS, CDR2 YYNGEE. V dropped 0 bases and J dropped 0 bases, with 10 bases sitting between them. CDR3 bases: TGTGCCAGCAGCGTAGTCGGTGCTAGCTCCTACAATGAGCAGTTCTTC. It yields the protein CASSVVGASSYNEQFF.

This chain uses TRBV15 with TRBJ2-7; D is possibly TRBD1 (6 bases). The CDR3 is 15 amino acids. The V gene lost 5 bases and the J gene lost 3 bases, with 17 bases spanning the gap. Per the germline V gene, CDR1 is LNHNV and CDR2 is YYDKDF (reference sequence). This chain's CDR3 is CATSLRQAGHYEQYF. As DNA, the CDR3 is TGTGCCACCAGCCTCCGACAGGCCGGCCACTACGAGCAGTACTTC. The full variable domain, completed using reference TRBV15 and TRBJ2-7, is DAMVIQNPRYQVTQFGKPVTLSCSQTLNHNVMYWYQQKSSQAPKLLFHYYDKDFNNEADTPDNFQSRRPNTSFCFLDIRSPGLGDTAMYLCATSLRQAGHYEQYFGPGTRLTVT.

The rearrangement uses TRBV29-1 and TRBJ2-5; 7 bases align to TRBD1. Germline-derived CDR1 and CDR2 are SQVTM and ANQGSEA. This CDR3 has 12 residues. CDR3 sequence: CSFRQGAETQYF. The DNA for the CDR3 is TGCAGTTTCCGACAGGGCGCAGAGACCCAGTACTTC.

This chain joins TRBV27 and TRBJ1-5, with TRBD1 as a possible D gene (5 bases). V lost 4 bases to trimming and J lost 0 bases, with 16 bases between them. The CDR3 is 17 amino acids. Germline values: CDR1 MNHEY, CDR2 SMNVEV (reference sequence). In nucleotides, the CDR3 is TGTGCCAGCAGTTATCTAGGACACCTCTATAGCAATCAGCCCCAGCATTTT. Residues: CASSYLGHLYSNQPQHF.

This clone came up a few times. The V and J genes are TRBV7-6 and TRBJ1-5; D not certain. Trimming cost V 1 base and J 3 bases, with 7 bases left between them. Germline V gives CDR1 SGHVS, CDR2 FNYEAQ. There are 14 residues in the CDR3. CDR3 sequence: CASSLGHTNQPQHF. Here the CDR3 DNA reads TGTGCCAGCAGCTTAGGGCATACCAATCAGCCCCAGCATTTT.

This clone was picked up many times. This sequence joins TRBV25-1 and TRBJ2-7; 8 bases map to TRBD1. V lost 4 bases, J lost 0 bases, and 2 bases stayed unmatched. Germline CDR1 MGHDK, CDR2 SYGVNS. CDR3 length: 14 amino acids. CDR3 sequence (DNA): TGTGCCAGCAGTGGTGGACAGGGCTCCTACGAGCAGTACTTC. Its protein is CASSGGQGSYEQYF.

This rearrangement joins TRBV29-1 to TRBJ1-2, with 7 bases that match TRBD1. Germline V lookup: CDR1 SQVTM, CDR2 ANQGSEA. The CDR3 sequence is 11 residues long. V lost 6 bases to trimming and J lost 6 bases; unmatched junction nucleotides: 4. CDR3 in DNA: TGCAGCGTGAGGGGGCAGAATGGCTACACCTTC. It translates to CSVRGQNGYTF.

V gene TRBV10-3 combines with J gene TRBJ1-2, with 9 nucleotides matching TRBD1. From germline, CDR1 is ENHRY and CDR2 SYGVKD. This CDR3 region has 14 residues. V was clipped by 5 bases and J by 8 bases; unmatched bases: 9. This chain's CDR3 is CAISSPGDREGYTF. CDR3 sequence (DNA): TGTGCCATCAGTTCCCCCGGGGACAGGGAAGGCTACACCTTC.

This clone appeared a few times. The rearrangement joins TRBV25-1 to TRBJ2-7; 10 bases match TRBD1. The CDR3 is 13 amino acids. With 2 bases clipped from V and 6 bases from J, the junction kept 1 base outside the gene matches. Germline V gives CDR1 MGHDK, CDR2 SYGVNS. In DNA, the CDR3 is TGTGCCAGCAGTGAAGACAGGGGGCCCGAGCAGTACTTC. Translation gives CASSEDRGPEQYF.